This T cell receptor beta chain stems from a study of blood T cells in healthy people across ages. Using a J-beta primer mix together with a sample-barcoded 5' primer, a second PCR was run for roughly 7 to 12 cycles. TCRdb re-analysed the 5' RACE reads in MiXCR, keeping a single row per CDR3 protein. The table shows 1,300,000 or so distinct CDR3 sequences, with roughly 59% occurring only once. Per the germline V gene, CDR1 is SGHDN and CDR2 is FVKESK. V was shortened by 0 bases and J by 1 base, with 11 bases between the two germline ends. The length of the CDR3 is 16 residues. Sequencing was done on a sample of blood. The sequence derives from a man between 18 and 29 years old in good health. This chain uses TRBV14 with TRBJ2-3; perhaps TRBD1 as D (5 bases). CDR3 in DNA: TGTGCCAGCAGCCAAGATGGGGCTGTAGGCACAGATACGCAGTATTTT. This translates into CASSQDGAVGTDTQYF. Together with reference TRBV14 and TRBJ2-3, the CDR3 gives the full variable domain: EAGVTQFPSHSVIEKGQTVTLRCDPISGHDNLYWYRRVMGKEIKFLLHFVKESKQDESGMPNNRFLAERTGGTYSTLKVQPAELEDSGVYFCASSQDGAVGTDTQYFGPGTRLTVL.